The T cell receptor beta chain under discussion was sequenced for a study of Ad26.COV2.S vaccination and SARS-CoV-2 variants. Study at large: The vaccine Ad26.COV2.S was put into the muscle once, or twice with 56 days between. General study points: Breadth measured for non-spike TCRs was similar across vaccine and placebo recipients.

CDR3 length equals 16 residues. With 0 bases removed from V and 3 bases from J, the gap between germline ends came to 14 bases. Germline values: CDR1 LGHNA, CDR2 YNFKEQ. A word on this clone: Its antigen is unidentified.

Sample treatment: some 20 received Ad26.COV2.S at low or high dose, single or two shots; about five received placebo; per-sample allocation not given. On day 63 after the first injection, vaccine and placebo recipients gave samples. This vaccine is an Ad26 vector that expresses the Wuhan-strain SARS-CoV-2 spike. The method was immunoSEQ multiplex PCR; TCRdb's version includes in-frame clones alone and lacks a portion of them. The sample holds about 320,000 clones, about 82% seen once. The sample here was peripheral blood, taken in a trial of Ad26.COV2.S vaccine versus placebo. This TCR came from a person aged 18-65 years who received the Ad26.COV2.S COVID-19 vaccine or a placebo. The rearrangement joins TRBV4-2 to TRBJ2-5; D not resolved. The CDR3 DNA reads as TGTGCCAGCAGCCAAGATTTCGCGGCAGGTAAAGAGACCCAGTACTTC. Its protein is CASSQDFAAGKETQYF.